The clone carrying this TCR beta chain was recorded once. The antigen is undetermined. The sample originates from a study of cytomegalovirus exposure and HLA in healthy donors. Findings and limits, study-wide: Most CMV-associated TCR beta chains were later found to appear HLA-restricted. Researchers catalogued around 150 TCR beta chains as cytomegalovirus-associated.

With 60 Vbeta and 13 Jbeta primers, the PCR was carried out. Measured with immunoSEQ multiplex PCR; TCRdb has only the in-frame clones, and not every one. The data hold approximately 110,000 clones, with more than 70% observed a single time. Unrecorded immune exposure was likely among donors, who were nominally healthy when sampled. The ends were cut back, 7 bases at V and 3 bases at J, with 9 bases in the middle. The V gene's germline CDR1 is SEHNR and CDR2 FQNEAQ (reference sequence). The CDR3 runs to 12 residues. The sequencing sample was made of PBMCs. The TCR was taken from a man aged 45-65 years in good health and CMV-seronegative. The rearrangement links TRBV7-9 to TRBJ1-2; no reliable D call. CDR3 in DNA: TGTGCCAGCACCCTCGCGGACTATGGCTACACCTTC. Translation gives CASTLADYGYTF. The whole variable domain, filled in from reference TRBV7-9 and TRBJ1-2, reads DTGVSQNPRHKITKRGQNVTFRCDPISEHNRLYWYRQTLGQGPEFLTYFQNEAQLEKSRLLSDRFSAERPKGSFSTLEIQRTEQGDSAMYLCASTLADYGYTFGSGTRLTVV.